This paragraph reports one T cell receptor (beta chain). This record belongs to a study of blood T cell repertoires in COVID-19. Turning to the study itself: Donors in the United States, Italy and Spain gave samples during acute or convalescent COVID-19. Sample material is recorded as cDNA or gDNA derived from T cells, B-cell-depleted T cells, or PBMCs.

Per the study methods: Reference gene primer amplification yielded estimated nucleated cell counts. The protocol was immunoSEQ multiplex PCR, while the TCRdb copy is restricted to in-frame clones and leaves out a portion. That table supplies the V and J calls and clone size; D and trimming were determined from the DNA. The profile shows around 200,000 clones, 88% of them singletons. The CDR3 extends over 12 amino acids. The germline V gene has CDR1 SQVTM and CDR2 ANQGSEA. Trimming cost V 6 bases and J 4 bases, with 12 bases left between them. The chain combines TRBV29-1 with TRBJ1-2; maybe TRBD1 (5 bases). The origin of this receptor is a man aged 18 to 30 with active or convalescent COVID-19. The material sequenced was peripheral blood. CDR3 protein: CSVQTVPYGYTF. The CDR3 DNA reads TGCAGCGTCCAGACAGTACCCTATGGCTACACCTTC.